Each of the 27 T cell receptor beta chains below was sequenced from the same sample in a study of technical replicates of blood from a handful of donors. Sequencing was performed with immunoSEQ multiplex PCR; in TCRdb, only in-frame clones are kept and a portion is missing. Of around 30,000 clones detected, around 94% appear once; the ten largest clones hold about 4%. What was sequenced was PBMCs. Receptors originate from a human donor in good health. Some clones in this sample may be carry-over from other donors' samples.

The table lists this clone with a count of one. The J gene is TRBJ1-5, the V gene TRBV30; D possibly corresponds to TRBD1 (5 bases). CDR3 length: 13 amino acids. CDR1 and CDR2 from the germline V gene are GTSNPN and SVGIG (reference sequence). The ends were cut back, 3 bases at V and 5 bases at J, with 11 bases in the middle. CDR3: CAWRGQGDQPQHF. The CDR3 DNA reads TGTGCCTGGAGGGGGCAGGGTGATCAGCCCCAGCATTTT.

This clone was seen more than once but under ten times. V is TRBV15 and J is TRBJ2-5; D might be TRBD1 (6 bases). The V end lost 0 bases, the J end lost 5 bases, and 16 bases lay between the germline ends. CDR1 is LNHNV and CDR2 is YYDKDF in the germline V gene (reference sequence). CDR3 length: 16 amino acids. DNA of the CDR3: TGTGCCACCAGCAGAGATTTACCAGGGGTTTACGAGACCCAGTACTTC. Amino acid sequence: CATSRDLPGVYETQYF. Full variable domain (missing parts from reference TRBV15 and TRBJ2-5): DAMVIQNPRYQVTQFGKPVTLSCSQTLNHNVMYWYQQKSSQAPKLLFHYYDKDFNNEADTPDNFQSRRPNTSFCFLDIRSPGLGDTAMYLCATSRDLPGVYETQYFGPGTRLLVL.

The J gene is TRBJ1-4, the V gene TRBV18, with 12 bases fitting TRBD1. The CDR3 contains 17 residues. The V segment lost 3 bases and the J segment 3 bases; nucleotides outside the gene matches: 5. The V gene's germline CDR1 is KGHSH and CDR2 LQKENI. CDR3 residues: CASSPGTGGAPNEKLFF. The DNA of the CDR3 is TGTGCCAGCTCACCGGGGACAGGGGGCGCGCCTAATGAAAAACTGTTTTTT.

This clone was recorded a few times. This chain uses TRBV7-9 with TRBJ2-7; 11 positions agree with TRBD1. Germline assignment: CDR1 SEHNR and CDR2 FQNEAQ (reference sequence). The CDR3 spans 15 residues. Germline trimming cut 5 bases from V and 6 bases from J; bases unmatched to any gene: 9. CDR3 sequence reads: CASSREQDRGLEQYF. CDR3 DNA sequence: TGTGCCAGCAGCCGAGAGCAGGACAGGGGGCTCGAGCAGTACTTC.

The chain links TRBV11-2 to TRBJ1-1; D is unresolved. Germline values: CDR1 SGHAT, CDR2 FQNNGV. V gave up 0 bases and J gave up 0 bases, with 2 bases separating them. There are 13 residues in the CDR3. In DNA form, the CDR3 reads TGTGCCAGCAGCTTAGACATGAACACTGAAGCTTTCTTT. Translation: CASSLDMNTEAFF.

The genes are TRBV28 and TRBJ1-2; unclear D gene. V lost 8 bases and J lost 4, with 8 bases in between. The CDR3 totals 11 residues. Germline lookup yields CDR1 MDHEN and CDR2 SYDVKM. The CDR3 nucleotides read TGTGCCAGCGGAGGACTCTATGGCTACACCTTC. Its translation: CASGGLYGYTF.

This clone was recorded only once. The chain carries TRBV14 and TRBJ2-5; no reliable D call. V was trimmed by 1 base and J by 9 bases, leaving 12 bases between them. The CDR3 is 13 residues long. Germline V gene data show CDR1 as SGHDN and CDR2 as FVKESK. DNA for the CDR3: TGTGCCAGCAGCCAAGGACTCCTACTGGCCCAGTACTTC. Translated, it gives CASSQGLLLAQYF. The full variable domain, in which reference TRBV14 and TRBJ2-5 provide the parts outside the CDR3, is EAGVTQFPSHSVIEKGQTVTLRCDPISGHDNLYWYRRVMGKEIKFLLHFVKESKQDESGMPNNRFLAERTGGTYSTLKVQPAELEDSGVYFCASSQGLLLAQYFGPGTRLLVL.

This chain uses TRBV5-6 with TRBJ2-5, with 10 bases lining up with TRBD1. Looked up from germline, CDR1 is SGHDT and CDR2 is YYEEEE. J gave up 5 bases and V 3 bases, and 10 bases lay outside the gene matches. This CDR3 spans 16 amino acids. The CDR3 DNA is TGTGCCAGCAGCTCCGGGACAGGGGCCCCGCGTGAGACCCAGTACTTC. Residues: CASSSGTGAPRETQYF.

The V call is TRBV9, the J call TRBJ1-2; no clear D gene. There are 12 residues in the CDR3. The germline V and J ends were trimmed by 0 bases and 5 bases, with 5 bases remaining between them. CDR1 and CDR2 (germline): SGDLS, YYNGEE. CDR3 residues: CASSVGGYGYTF. The CDR3 coding sequence is TGTGCCAGCAGCGTAGGAGGGTATGGCTACACCTTC.

The V gene is TRBV12-5, the J gene TRBJ2-5; 7 bases agree with TRBD2. The CDR3 extends over 13 amino acids. Trimming took 7 bases from V and 5 from J; bases not matched to a gene: 7. Germline V CDR1 and CDR2: LGHNT, FRNRAP. CDR3 coding DNA: TGTGCTAGTGTCATGCGGGGAGGGGAGACCCAGTACTTC. Its protein product is CASVMRGGETQYF.

This clone occurred once. The chain uses TRBV10-1 and TRBJ2-3, with unresolved D. CDR1 is WNHNN and CDR2 is SYGVQD in the germline V gene (reference sequence). Between the trimmed V and J ends, which lost 4 bases and 2 bases, there was a span of 13 bases. The CDR3 is 15 amino acids. CDR3 DNA sequence: TGCGCCAGCAGTGCTACAGATTTTTACACAGATACGCAGTATTTT. Amino acids: CASSATDFYTDTQYF.

The chain carries TRBV4-3 and TRBJ2-7; 8 bases agree with TRBD1. The CDR3 covers 19 residues. Germline CDR1 is LGHNA and CDR2 is YSLEER. Germline trimming cut 0 bases from V and 5 bases from J; bases unmatched to any gene: 18. The CDR3 DNA follows: TGCGCCAGCAGCCAAGATTACTTTGCAGGGGGCATGTATGGAAACGAGCAGTACTTC. Its translation is CASSQDYFAGGMYGNEQYF.

This rearrangement joins TRBV5-6 to TRBJ1-6, with a weak D call TRBD1 (6 bases). The CDR3 runs to 18 residues. V shed 0 bases and J shed 13 bases, with 26 bases lying between them. In germline, CDR1 is SGHDT, CDR2 YYEEEE. CDR3 in amino acids: CASSLAKQILQGQAPLHF. In DNA, the CDR3 is TGTGCCAGCAGCTTGGCGAAGCAGATTTTGCAGGGGCAAGCGCCCCTCCACTTT.

The V call is TRBV2, the J call TRBJ1-2; no clear D. V was pared by 4 bases and J by 7 bases, with 19 bases between. The CDR3 has 15 residues. Germline CDR1 reads SNHLY; CDR2 reads FYNNEI. The CDR3, as DNA: TGTGCCAGCAGTGTGTCTGGAATTTCCGAGGGTGGCTACACCTTC. Encoded protein: CASSVSGISEGGYTF.

The chain uses TRBV7-9 and TRBJ2-7; tentative D call: TRBD2 (6 bases). CDR3 length: 14 amino acids. Germline V gene lookup returns CDR1 SEHNR and CDR2 FQNEAQ (reference sequence). The V and J ends lost 5 bases and 7 bases respectively, with 18 bases between them. This CDR3 is CASSHPHERAEQYF. The CDR3 DNA is TGTGCCAGCAGCCACCCGCACGAGCGGGCGGAGCAGTACTTC.

This chain joins TRBV11-2 and TRBJ2-3; TRBD2 aligns across 8 bases. The CDR3 sequence is 16 residues long. The V and J ends lost 5 bases and 0 bases, in that order; junction bases with no gene match: 7. From germline, CDR1 is SGHAT and CDR2 FQNNGV. This CDR3 reads CASSQGLARSTDTQYF. DNA of the CDR3: TGTGCCAGCAGCCAAGGACTAGCAAGGAGCACAGATACGCAGTATTTT.

The rearrangement links TRBV7-8 to TRBJ2-1; the D gene is possibly TRBD2 (6 bases). Trimming removed 5 bases from V and 9 bases from J, with 14 bases in between. CDR3 length equals 13 residues. CDR1 SGHVS and CDR2 FQNEAQ come from the germline V gene. CDR3 residues: CASSRGLGGEQFF. The DNA for the CDR3 is TGTGCCAGCAGCAGGGGACTGGGGGGTGAGCAGTTCTTC. Variable domain in full (rest from reference TRBV7-8 and TRBJ2-1): GAGVSQSPRYKVAKRGQDVALRCDPISGHVSLFWYQQALGQGPEFLTYFQNEAQLDKSGLPSDRFFAERPEGSVSTLKIQRTQQEDSAVYLCASSRGLGGEQFFGPGTRLTVL.

The chain is built from TRBV29-1 and TRBJ2-3; 7 nucleotides align to TRBD2. Trimming removed 6 bases from V and 2 bases from J; junction bases left unmatched: 11. The CDR3 runs to 15 residues. Looked up from germline, CDR1 is SQVTM and CDR2 is ANQGSEA. The CDR3 nucleotides are TGCAGCGTGCCAGGTTCGGGACTATTCACAGATACGCAGTATTTT. It translates to CSVPGSGLFTDTQYF.

The chain uses TRBV7-9 and TRBJ2-7, with 7 bases fitting TRBD2. This CDR3 region has 13 residues. Germline V gene sequence: CDR1 SEHNR, CDR2 FQNEAQ (reference sequence). With V trimmed by 3 bases and J by 2 bases, 1 base remained unmatched. The DNA for the CDR3 is TGTGCCAGCAGCTTCGCGGGAGCCTACGAGCAGTACTTC. Encoded protein: CASSFAGAYEQYF.

The J gene is TRBJ2-7, the V gene TRBV4-3; 10 nucleotides line up with TRBD1. Trimming cost V 0 bases and J 7 bases; bases outside gene matches: 6. Germline CDR1 and CDR2: LGHNA and YSLEER. This CDR3 comprises 15 residues. CDR3 bases: TGCGCCAGCAGCCAAGATCGGGGACAGGGGTGGGAGCAGTACTTC. The encoded protein is CASSQDRGQGWEQYF.

The V gene is TRBV9, the J gene TRBJ2-3, with 7 bases fitting TRBD2. This CDR3 region has 15 residues. Germline lookup yields CDR1 SGDLS and CDR2 YYNGEE. After removal of 0 bases from V and 4 bases from J, the junction contained 5 bases not matched to a gene. The CDR3 protein is CASSVAGTMADTQYF. As DNA, the CDR3 is TGTGCCAGCAGCGTAGCTGGGACTATGGCAGATACGCAGTATTTT.

V gene TRBV13 combines with J gene TRBJ2-1; a weak D match, TRBD2 (7 bases). The CDR3 has 18 residues. V lost 1 base to trimming and J lost 1 base, with 17 bases between them. CDR1 is PRHDT, CDR2 FYEKMQ, per germline (reference sequence). The CDR3 DNA follows: TGTGCCAGCAGCTTAGAGGGGGGGTCGGAGGGGTCCTACAATGAGCAGTTCTTC. Encoded protein: CASSLEGGSEGSYNEQFF.

The rearrangement links TRBV25-1 to TRBJ2-3; TRBD2 aligns across 11 bases. Germline V lookup: CDR1 MGHDK, CDR2 SYGVNS. The CDR3 totals 18 residues. The V segment lost 3 bases and the J segment 0 bases; nucleotides outside the gene matches: 8. CDR3 residues: CASSDPAGTSGSTDTQYF. In DNA, the CDR3 is TGTGCCAGCAGTGATCCCGCCGGGACTAGCGGTAGCACAGATACGCAGTATTTT.

This clone is a singleton in its sample. This sequence joins TRBV4-1 and TRBJ2-7; TRBD2 matches 7 bases. Trimming cost V 0 bases and J 3 bases; bases outside gene matches: 2. The CDR3 length is 14 residues. The germline CDR1 and CDR2 sequences are MGHRA and YSYEKL. In nucleotides, the CDR3 is TGCGCCAGCAGCCAAGAGGCGGGAGACTACGAGCAGTACTTC. Protein: CASSQEAGDYEQYF.

The chain recombines TRBV7-3 with TRBJ2-7, with D uncertain. V was trimmed by 5 bases and J by 5 bases, leaving 13 bases between them. The CDR3 spans 13 residues. Germline assignment: CDR1 SGHTA and CDR2 FQGTGA. CDR3 region: CASSPQPGNEQYF. The CDR3 bases are TGTGCCAGCAGCCCCCAACCCGGTAACGAGCAGTACTTC.

The chain recombines TRBV2 with TRBJ2-7, with D perhaps matching TRBD1 (6 bases). V lost 5 bases, J lost 5 bases, and 10 bases lay in between. The CDR3 runs 12 residues. From germline, CDR1 is SNHLY and CDR2 FYNNEI. DNA for the CDR3: TGTGCCAGCAGTCCCCAGGGGAACGAGCAGTACTTC. Residues: CASSPQGNEQYF.

V is TRBV29-1 and J is TRBJ1-1; D is possibly TRBD1 (5 bases). The V and J ends lost 4 bases and 2 bases respectively, with 11 bases between them. Germline V gene sequence: CDR1 SQVTM, CDR2 ANQGSEA. The CDR3 has 13 residues. CDR3 in DNA: TGCAGCGTTGGGCAGGGACTTAACACTGAAGCTTTCTTT. Translating it yields CSVGQGLNTEAFF.